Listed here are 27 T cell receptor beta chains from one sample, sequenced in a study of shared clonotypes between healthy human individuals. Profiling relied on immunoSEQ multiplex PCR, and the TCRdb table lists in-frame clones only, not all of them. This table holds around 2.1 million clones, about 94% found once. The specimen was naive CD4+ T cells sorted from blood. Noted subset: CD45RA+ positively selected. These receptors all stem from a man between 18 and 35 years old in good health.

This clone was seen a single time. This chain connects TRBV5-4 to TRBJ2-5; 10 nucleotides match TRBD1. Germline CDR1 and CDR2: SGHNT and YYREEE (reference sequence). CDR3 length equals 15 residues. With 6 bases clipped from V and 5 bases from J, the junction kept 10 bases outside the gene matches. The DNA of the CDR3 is TGTGCCAGCATCAGGGACAGGGGTCCCTTGGAGACCCAGTACTTC. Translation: CASIRDRGPLETQYF. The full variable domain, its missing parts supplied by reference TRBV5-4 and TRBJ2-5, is ETGVTQSPTHLIKTRGQQVTLRCSSQSGHNTVSWYQQALGQGPQFIFQYYREEENGRGNFPPRFSGLQFPNYSSELNVNALELDDSALYLCASIRDRGPLETQYFGPGTRLLVL.

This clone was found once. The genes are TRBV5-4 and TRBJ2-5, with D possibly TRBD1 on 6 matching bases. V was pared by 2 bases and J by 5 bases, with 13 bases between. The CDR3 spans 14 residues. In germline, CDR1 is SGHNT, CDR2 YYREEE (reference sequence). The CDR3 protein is CASSLKQGWETQYF. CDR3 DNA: TGTGCCAGCAGCTTAAAACAGGGTTGGGAGACCCAGTACTTC.

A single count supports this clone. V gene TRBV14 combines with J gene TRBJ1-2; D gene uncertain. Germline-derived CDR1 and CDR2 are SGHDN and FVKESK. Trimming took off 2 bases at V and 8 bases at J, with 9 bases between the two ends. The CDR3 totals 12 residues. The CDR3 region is CASSQYGFGYTF. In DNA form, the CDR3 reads TGTGCCAGCAGCCAATACGGGTTCGGCTACACCTTC.

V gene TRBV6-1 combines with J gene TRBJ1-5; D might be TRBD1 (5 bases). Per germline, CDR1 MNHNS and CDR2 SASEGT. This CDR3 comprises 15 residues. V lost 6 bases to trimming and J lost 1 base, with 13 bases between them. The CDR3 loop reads CASSAQGFSNQPQHF. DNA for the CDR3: TGTGCCAGCAGCGCGCAGGGCTTCAGCAATCAGCCCCAGCATTTT.

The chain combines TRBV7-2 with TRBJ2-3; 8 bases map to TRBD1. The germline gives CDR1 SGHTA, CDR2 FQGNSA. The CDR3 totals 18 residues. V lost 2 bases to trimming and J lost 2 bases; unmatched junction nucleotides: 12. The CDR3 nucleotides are TGTGCCAGCAGCTTAAATTTTTCCCGGACAGGGAACACAGATACGCAGTATTTT. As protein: CASSLNFSRTGNTDTQYF.

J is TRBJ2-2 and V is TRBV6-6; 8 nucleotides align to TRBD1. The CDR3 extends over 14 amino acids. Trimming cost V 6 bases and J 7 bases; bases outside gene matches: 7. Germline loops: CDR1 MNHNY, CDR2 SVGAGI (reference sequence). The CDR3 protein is CASSRQGADGELFF. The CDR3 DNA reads TGTGCCAGCAGCCGGCAGGGGGCGGACGGGGAGCTGTTTTTT.

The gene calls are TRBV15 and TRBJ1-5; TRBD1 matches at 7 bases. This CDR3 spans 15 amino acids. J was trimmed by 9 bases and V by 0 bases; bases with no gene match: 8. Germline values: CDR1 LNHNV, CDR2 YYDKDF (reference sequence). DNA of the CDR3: TGTGCCACCAGCAGAGAGATGACAGGGTCCACGCCCCAGCATTTT. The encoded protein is CATSREMTGSTPQHF. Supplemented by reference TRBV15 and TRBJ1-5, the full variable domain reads DAMVIQNPRYQVTQFGKPVTLSCSQTLNHNVMYWYQQKSSQAPKLLFHYYDKDFNNEADTPDNFQSRRPNTSFCFLDIRSPGLGDTAMYLCATSREMTGSTPQHFGDGTRLSIL.

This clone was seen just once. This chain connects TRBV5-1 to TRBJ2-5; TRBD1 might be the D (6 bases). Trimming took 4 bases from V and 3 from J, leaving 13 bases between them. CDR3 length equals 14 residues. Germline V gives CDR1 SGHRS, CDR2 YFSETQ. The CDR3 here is CASSPGQIKETQYF. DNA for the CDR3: TGCGCCAGCAGCCCCGGACAGATAAAAGAGACCCAGTACTTC.

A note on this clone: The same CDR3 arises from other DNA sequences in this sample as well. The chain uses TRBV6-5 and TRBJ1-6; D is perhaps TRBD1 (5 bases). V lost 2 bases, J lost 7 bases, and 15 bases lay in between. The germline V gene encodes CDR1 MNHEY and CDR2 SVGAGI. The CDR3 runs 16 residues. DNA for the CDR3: TGTGCCAGCAGTTACCAGACAGATTGGGTGAATTCACCCCTCCACTTT. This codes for CASSYQTDWVNSPLHF.

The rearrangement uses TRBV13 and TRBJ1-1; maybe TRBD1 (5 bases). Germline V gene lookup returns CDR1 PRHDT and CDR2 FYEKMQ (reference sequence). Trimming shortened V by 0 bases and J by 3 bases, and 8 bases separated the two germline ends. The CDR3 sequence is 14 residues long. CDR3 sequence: CASSLGRGDTEAFF. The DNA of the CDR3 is TGTGCCAGCAGCTTAGGCCGGGGGGACACTGAAGCTTTCTTT.

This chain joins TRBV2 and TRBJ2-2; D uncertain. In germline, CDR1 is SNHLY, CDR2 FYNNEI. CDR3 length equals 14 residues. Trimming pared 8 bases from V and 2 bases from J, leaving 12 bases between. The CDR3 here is CASVKQRNTGELFF. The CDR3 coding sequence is TGTGCCAGCGTAAAACAGCGAAACACCGGGGAGCTGTTTTTT.

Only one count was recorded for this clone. This CDR3 is CASSRDPGTRDEQYF. The CDR3 DNA sequence: TGCGCCAGCAGCCGGGACCCCGGGACTAGAGACGAGCAGTACTTC. This rearrangement joins TRBV4-1 to TRBJ2-7; TRBD2 matches at 8 bases. This CDR3 is built from 15 residues. Germline V gene lookup returns CDR1 MGHRA and CDR2 YSYEKL. Trimming took 4 bases from V and 5 from J; bases not matched to a gene: 10.

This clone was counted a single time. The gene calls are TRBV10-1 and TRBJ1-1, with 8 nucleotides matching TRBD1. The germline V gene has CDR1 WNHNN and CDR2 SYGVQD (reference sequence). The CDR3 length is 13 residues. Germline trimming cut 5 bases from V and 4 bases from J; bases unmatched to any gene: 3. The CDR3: CASSLDRGTEAFF. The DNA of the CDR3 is TGCGCCAGCAGTCTAGACAGGGGCACTGAAGCTTTCTTT.

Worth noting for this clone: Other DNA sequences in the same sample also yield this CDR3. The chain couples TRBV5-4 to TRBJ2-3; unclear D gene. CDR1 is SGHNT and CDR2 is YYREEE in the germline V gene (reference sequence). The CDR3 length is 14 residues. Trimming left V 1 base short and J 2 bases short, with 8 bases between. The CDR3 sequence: CASSLTGITDTQYF. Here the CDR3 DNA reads TGTGCCAGCAGCTTGACGGGCATCACAGATACGCAGTATTTT.

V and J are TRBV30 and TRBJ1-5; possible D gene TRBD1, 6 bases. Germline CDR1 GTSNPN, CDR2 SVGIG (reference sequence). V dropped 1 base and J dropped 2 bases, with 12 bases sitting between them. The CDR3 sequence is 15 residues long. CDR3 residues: CAWSAGESRNQPQHF. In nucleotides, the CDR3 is TGTGCCTGGAGTGCAGGGGAGAGTCGCAATCAGCCCCAGCATTTT.

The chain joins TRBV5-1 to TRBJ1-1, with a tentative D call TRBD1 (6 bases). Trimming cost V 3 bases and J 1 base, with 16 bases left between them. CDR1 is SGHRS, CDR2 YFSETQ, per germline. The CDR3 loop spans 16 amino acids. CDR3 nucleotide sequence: TGCGCCAGCAGCTGGAAACCCGGGACAAAGAACACTGAAGCTTTCTTT. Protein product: CASSWKPGTKNTEAFF.

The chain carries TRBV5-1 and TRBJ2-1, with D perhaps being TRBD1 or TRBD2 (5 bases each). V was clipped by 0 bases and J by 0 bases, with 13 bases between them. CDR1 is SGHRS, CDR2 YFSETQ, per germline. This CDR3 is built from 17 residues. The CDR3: CASSLARGASSYNEQFF. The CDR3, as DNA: TGCGCCAGCAGCTTGGCCCGAGGGGCCAGCTCCTACAATGAGCAGTTCTTC. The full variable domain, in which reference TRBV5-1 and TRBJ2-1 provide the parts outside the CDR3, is KAGVTQTPRYLIKTRGQQVTLSCSPISGHRSVSWYQQTPGQGLQFLFEYFSETQRNKGNFPGRFSGRQFSNSRSEMNVSTLELGDSALYLCASSLARGASSYNEQFFGPGTRLTVL.

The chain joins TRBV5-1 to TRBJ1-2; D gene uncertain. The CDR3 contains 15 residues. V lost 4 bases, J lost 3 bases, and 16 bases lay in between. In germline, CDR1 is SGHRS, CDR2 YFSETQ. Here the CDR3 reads CASSPTEGPYYGYTF. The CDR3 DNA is TGCGCCAGCAGCCCCACTGAGGGCCCTTACTATGGCTACACCTTC.

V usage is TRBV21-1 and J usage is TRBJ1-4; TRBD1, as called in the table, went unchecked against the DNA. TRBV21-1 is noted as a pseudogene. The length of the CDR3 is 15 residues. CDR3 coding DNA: TGTGCCAGCAGCAGGGGGACAGGGAGAGATGAAAAACTGTTTTTT. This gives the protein CASSRGTGRDEKLFF.

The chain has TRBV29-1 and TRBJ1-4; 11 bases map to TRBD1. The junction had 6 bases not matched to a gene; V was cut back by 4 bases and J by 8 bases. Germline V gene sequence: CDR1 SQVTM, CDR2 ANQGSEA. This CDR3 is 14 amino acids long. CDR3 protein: CSVAAGTGGEKLFF. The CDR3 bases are TGCAGCGTTGCGGCCGGGACAGGGGGAGAAAAACTGTTTTTT. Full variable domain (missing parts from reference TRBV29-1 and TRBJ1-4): SAVISQKPSRDICQRGTSLTIQCQVDSQVTMMFWYRQQPGQSLTLIATANQGSEATYESGFVIDKFPISRPNLTFSTLTVSNMSPEDSSIYLCSVAAGTGGEKLFFGSGTQLSVL.

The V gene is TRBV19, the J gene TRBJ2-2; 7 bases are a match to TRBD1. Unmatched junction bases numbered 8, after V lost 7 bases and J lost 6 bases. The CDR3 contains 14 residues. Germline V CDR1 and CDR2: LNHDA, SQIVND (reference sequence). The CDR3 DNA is TGTGCCAGTACCCAAAGACAGGGCCCCGGGGAGCTGTTTTTT. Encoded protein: CASTQRQGPGELFF.

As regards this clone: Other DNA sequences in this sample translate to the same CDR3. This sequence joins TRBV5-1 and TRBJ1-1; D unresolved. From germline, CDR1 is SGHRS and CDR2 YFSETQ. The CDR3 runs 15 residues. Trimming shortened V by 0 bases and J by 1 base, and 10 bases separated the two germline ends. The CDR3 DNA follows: TGCGCCAGCAGCTTGGGACTGGGTTGGAACACTGAAGCTTTCTTT. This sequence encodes CASSLGLGWNTEAFF. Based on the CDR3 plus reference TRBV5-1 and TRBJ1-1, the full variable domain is KAGVTQTPRYLIKTRGQQVTLSCSPISGHRSVSWYQQTPGQGLQFLFEYFSETQRNKGNFPGRFSGRQFSNSRSEMNVSTLELGDSALYLCASSLGLGWNTEAFFGQGTRLTVV.

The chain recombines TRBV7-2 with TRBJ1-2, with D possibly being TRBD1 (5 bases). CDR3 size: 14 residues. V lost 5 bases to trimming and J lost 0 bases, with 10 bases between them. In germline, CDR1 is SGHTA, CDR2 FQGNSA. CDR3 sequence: CASSREGTNYGYTF. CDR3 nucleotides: TGTGCCAGCAGCCGTGAGGGGACTAACTATGGCTACACCTTC.

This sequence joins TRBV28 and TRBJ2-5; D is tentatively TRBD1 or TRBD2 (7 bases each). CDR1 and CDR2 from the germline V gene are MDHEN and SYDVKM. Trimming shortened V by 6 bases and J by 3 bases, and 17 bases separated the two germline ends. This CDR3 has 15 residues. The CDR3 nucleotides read TGTGCCAGCAGCCGGAGACAGGGAGGGAAAGAGACCCAGTACTTC. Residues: CASSRRQGGKETQYF.

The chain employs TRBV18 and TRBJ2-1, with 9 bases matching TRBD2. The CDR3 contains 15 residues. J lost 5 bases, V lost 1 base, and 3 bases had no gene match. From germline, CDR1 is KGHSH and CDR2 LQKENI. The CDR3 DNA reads TGTGCCAGCTCACCACGGGCGGGAGGGGACAATGAGCAGTTCTTC. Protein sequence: CASSPRAGGDNEQFF.

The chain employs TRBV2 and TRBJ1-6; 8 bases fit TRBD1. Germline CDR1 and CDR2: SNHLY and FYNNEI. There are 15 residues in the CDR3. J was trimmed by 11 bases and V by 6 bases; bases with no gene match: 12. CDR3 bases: TGTGCCAGCAGCAAACAGGGGGTTAATGGTACACCCCTCCACTTT. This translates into CASSKQGVNGTPLHF.

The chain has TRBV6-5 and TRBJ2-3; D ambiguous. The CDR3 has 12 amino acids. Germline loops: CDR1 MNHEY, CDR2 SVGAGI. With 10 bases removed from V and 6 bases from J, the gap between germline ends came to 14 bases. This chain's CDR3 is CATVSTSDTQYF. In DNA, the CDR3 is TGTGCCACGGTATCGACCTCGGATACGCAGTATTTT.